The 27 T cell receptor beta chains in this list originate from one sample, sequenced in a study of blood T cell repertoires in COVID-19. Only in-frame clones appear in the TCRdb table, and some are missing; sequencing was by immunoSEQ multiplex PCR. The data show 230,000 or so clones, 80% to 90% seen once. Sample: PBMCs or T cells enriched from blood (not recorded which). The source is a woman in her forties or fifties who had been exposed to COVID-19.

This clone showed up just once. V and J are TRBV7-2 and TRBJ1-2; TRBD1 agrees at 7 bases. This CDR3 is 15 amino acids long. Germline CDR1 reads SGHTA; CDR2 reads FQGNSA. V lost 0 bases, J lost 6 bases, and 7 bases stayed unmatched. CDR3 protein: CASSLASTGKDGYTF. The CDR3 DNA follows: TGTGCCAGCAGCTTAGCATCGACAGGGAAGGATGGCTACACCTTC.

Concerning this clone itself: Other DNA sequences in the same sample also yield this CDR3. This chain uses TRBV12-3 or TRBV12-4 with TRBJ1-1, with D tentatively TRBD1 (5 bases). The CDR3 consists of 13 residues. With 3 bases removed from V and 2 bases from J, the gap between germline ends came to 7 bases. CDR3 DNA: TGTGCCAGCAGTTTCGGGGGAAACACTGAAGCTTTCTTT. Encoded protein: CASSFGGNTEAFF.

The CDR3 spells CASSQLEGRRAFF. CDR3 nucleotide sequence: TGTGCCAGCAGCCAGCTGGAGGGGCGGCGAGCTTTCTTT. V usage is TRBV7-2 and J usage is TRBJ1-1; TRBD1 is a possible D gene (5 bases). Germline V lookup: CDR1 SGHTA, CDR2 FQGNSA. The CDR3 length is 13 residues. Trimming took off 5 bases at V and 10 bases at J, with 17 bases between the two ends. The whole variable domain, filled in from reference TRBV7-2 and TRBJ1-1, reads GAGVSQSPSNKVTEKGKDVELRCDPISGHTALYWYRQSLGQGLEFLIYFQGNSAPDKSGLPSDRFSAERTGGSVSTLTIQRTQQEDSAVYLCASSQLEGRRAFFGQGTRLTVV.

This chain uses TRBV6-5 with TRBJ1-5, with unresolved D. The CDR3 contains 15 residues. Trimming took 6 bases from V and 0 from J, leaving 12 bases between them. Germline lookup yields CDR1 MNHEY and CDR2 SVGAGI. CDR3 DNA sequence: TGTGCCAGCAGCATCGAGGGATTTAGCAATCAGCCCCAGCATTTT. Protein product: CASSIEGFSNQPQHF.

V and J are TRBV7-2 and TRBJ2-3; 13 positions match TRBD2. The CDR3 is made up of 16 amino acids. Germline V gene lookup returns CDR1 SGHTA and CDR2 FQGNSA. Trimming took 4 bases from V and 5 from J; bases not matched to a gene: 6. CDR3 in DNA: TGTGCCAGCAGCTCCCGGACTAGCGGGGGATTAGATACGCAGTATTTT. Protein: CASSSRTSGGLDTQYF.

The gene calls are TRBV7-9 and TRBJ2-7; TRBD2 might be the D (5 bases). Germline-derived CDR1 and CDR2 are SEHNR and FQNEAQ (reference sequence). V dropped 1 base and J dropped 3 bases, with 10 bases sitting between them. The CDR3 has 14 amino acids. The DNA of the CDR3 is TGTGCCAGCAGCTTAGGTATCGGACTCTACGAGCAGTACTTC. Protein product: CASSLGIGLYEQYF.

The DNA of the CDR3 is TGTGCCAGCAGCAGGGCGGCCTACGAGCAGTACTTC. Translated: CASSRAAYEQYF. The rearrangement uses TRBV6-6 and TRBJ2-7, with D possibly matching TRBD1 (5 bases). Trimming pared 6 bases from V and 2 bases from J, leaving 8 bases between. From germline, CDR1 is MNHNY and CDR2 SVGAGI (reference sequence). CDR3 length equals 12 residues.

In this sample, this clone turned up once. The V call is TRBV5-6, the J call TRBJ2-2; 7 nucleotides align to TRBD2. Germline trimming cut 4 bases from V and 4 bases from J; bases unmatched to any gene: 7. Per the germline V gene, CDR1 is SGHDT and CDR2 is YYEEEE. The CDR3 has 15 amino acids. The CDR3 reads CASSLGGGPTGELFF. The CDR3 DNA reads as TGTGCCAGCAGCCTTGGGGGGGGTCCCACCGGGGAGCTGTTTTTT.

This clone appeared once. This chain links TRBV5-1 with TRBJ2-5; 11 bases line up with TRBD2. With 0 bases clipped from V and 4 bases from J, the junction kept 5 bases outside the gene matches. The CDR3 length is 16 residues. Germline assignment: CDR1 SGHRS and CDR2 YFSETQ. CDR3: CASSLVAGGPSETQYF. CDR3 in DNA: TGCGCCAGCAGCTTGGTAGCGGGGGGGCCCTCAGAGACCCAGTACTTC.

The chain couples TRBV13 to TRBJ1-1, with D maybe TRBD1 (6 bases). Trimming took off 8 bases at V and 8 bases at J, with 18 bases between the two ends. Germline V gene data show CDR1 as PRHDT and CDR2 as FYEKMQ (reference sequence). The CDR3 is 13 residues long. The CDR3 is CASSGQNSVEAFF. CDR3 nucleotides: TGTGCCAGCTCGGGACAAAATTCCGTAGAAGCTTTCTTT. Full variable domain (outside the CDR3, taken from reference TRBV13 and TRBJ1-1): AAGVIQSPRHLIKEKRETATLKCYPIPRHDTVYWYQQGPGQDPQFLISFYEKMQSDKGSIPDRFSAQQFSDYHSELNMSSLELGDSALYFCASSGQNSVEAFFGQGTRLTVV.

V is TRBV12-3 or TRBV12-4 and J is TRBJ2-5; D gene unclear. The CDR3 has 13 amino acids. Trimming cost V 7 bases and J 1 base, with 10 bases left between them. CDR3 sequence (DNA): TGTGCCAGCACCCTCAGGCCCCAAGAGACCCAGTACTTC. Protein: CASTLRPQETQYF.

The V gene is TRBV7-2, the J gene TRBJ2-5; 8 bases line up with TRBD1. In germline, CDR1 is SGHTA, CDR2 FQGNSA. CDR3 length equals 13 residues. With 1 base clipped from V and 5 bases from J, the junction kept 0 bases outside the gene matches. The DNA of the CDR3 is TGTGCCAGCAGCTTAGGGGACAGGGAGACCCAGTACTTC. Translation gives CASSLGDRETQYF.

This clone came up once. The J gene is TRBJ1-4, the V gene TRBV25-1; 9 bases fit TRBD1. V lost 0 bases to trimming and J lost 3 bases; unmatched junction nucleotides: 5. CDR3 length: 17 amino acids. The V gene's germline CDR1 is MGHDK and CDR2 SYGVNS. This CDR3 reads CASSEYRQGVSNEKLFF. The CDR3 DNA sequence: TGTGCCAGCAGTGAATATAGACAGGGGGTGTCTAATGAAAAACTGTTTTTT.

This chain joins TRBV5-1 and TRBJ2-7; 11 bases are a match to TRBD2. Germline loops: CDR1 SGHRS, CDR2 YFSETQ. Germline trimming cut 4 bases from V and 2 bases from J; bases unmatched to any gene: 5. CDR3 size: 15 residues. The CDR3 region has the DNA TGCGCCAGCAGCCCCGGACTAGCGGGTACCTACGAGCAGTACTTC. As protein: CASSPGLAGTYEQYF. The whole variable domain, filled in from reference TRBV5-1 and TRBJ2-7, reads KAGVTQTPRYLIKTRGQQVTLSCSPISGHRSVSWYQQTPGQGLQFLFEYFSETQRNKGNFPGRFSGRQFSNSRSEMNVSTLELGDSALYLCASSPGLAGTYEQYFGPGTRLTVT.

This clone was seen a few times. V and J are TRBV7-9 and TRBJ2-5; possible D gene TRBD1, 6 bases. The V end lost 4 bases, the J end lost 0 bases, and 6 bases lay between the germline ends. Looked up from germline, CDR1 is SEHNR and CDR2 is FQNEAQ (reference sequence). The CDR3 sequence is 13 residues long. The CDR3 sequence: CASSWTDQETQYF. DNA of the CDR3: TGTGCCAGCAGCTGGACAGACCAAGAGACCCAGTACTTC.

This chain connects TRBV6-2 or TRBV6-3 to TRBJ2-7, with 9 bases that match TRBD1. After removal of 4 bases from V and 3 bases from J, the junction contained 10 bases not matched to a gene. The germline V gene has CDR1 MNHEY and CDR2 SVGEGT. The CDR3 has 16 amino acids. CDR3 sequence (DNA): TGTGCCAGCAGTTCTCGACGACAGGGGGGAAACTACGAGCAGTACTTC. Amino acids: CASSSRRQGGNYEQYF.

This clone was recorded a few times. V gene TRBV29-1 combines with J gene TRBJ2-7; D gene uncertain. This CDR3 is 12 amino acids long. Germline V CDR1 and CDR2: SQVTM, ANQGSEA. Trimming shortened V by 1 base and J by 7 bases, and 11 bases separated the two germline ends. The CDR3 is CSVEGHLREQYF. CDR3 sequence (DNA): TGCAGCGTTGAAGGACACCTCAGGGAGCAGTACTTC.

CDR3 nucleotide sequence: TGCGCCAGCAGCTTGGGGTTTCCGGGGGACTATGGCTACACCTTC. Translating gives CASSLGFPGDYGYTF. The chain is built from TRBV5-1 and TRBJ1-2; a weak D match, TRBD1 (5 bases). The CDR3 loop spans 15 amino acids. The V end was cut by 0 bases, the J end by 3 bases, with 12 bases between. Germline V gene lookup returns CDR1 SGHRS and CDR2 YFSETQ.

The V and J genes are TRBV5-6 and TRBJ2-1; a possible D gene is TRBD1 (6 bases). Deletions cut 4 bases from V and 10 bases from J, with 18 bases between. This CDR3 is built from 14 residues. In germline, CDR1 is SGHDT, CDR2 YYEEEE. CDR3 nucleotides: TGTGCCAGCAGCCTCAGAAATACAGGGTGGGAGCAGTTCTTC. It translates to CASSLRNTGWEQFF.

The chain is built from TRBV2 and TRBJ2-1; TRBD1 agrees at 9 bases. The junction had 7 bases not matched to a gene; V was cut back by 4 bases and J by 6 bases. CDR1 is SNHLY and CDR2 is FYNNEI in the germline V gene. This CDR3 contains 15 residues. This CDR3 reads CASSARTGVTNEQFF. The CDR3 nucleotides are TGTGCCAGCAGTGCCCGGACAGGGGTGACCAATGAGCAGTTCTTC.

This sequence joins TRBV10-3 and TRBJ2-7; TRBD2 agrees at 10 bases. The CDR3 sequence is 15 residues long. J lost 0 bases, V lost 10 bases, and 9 bases had no gene match. CDR1 and CDR2 from the germline V gene are ENHRY and SYGVKD. The CDR3 region is CATMGTSESSYEQYF. The CDR3 DNA sequence: TGTGCCACCATGGGGACTAGCGAGAGCTCCTACGAGCAGTACTTC.

The rearrangement uses TRBV6-1 and TRBJ1-2, with 7 positions matching TRBD1. This CDR3 is built from 14 residues. Looked up from germline, CDR1 is MNHNS and CDR2 is SASEGT. The junction had 7 bases not matched to a gene; V was cut back by 1 base and J by 8 bases. CDR3 region: CASSEDEGARGYTF. For the CDR3, the DNA is TGTGCCAGCAGTGAAGATGAGGGGGCGAGGGGCTACACCTTC.

This clone was counted once. This rearrangement joins TRBV5-4 to TRBJ1-1; the D is unclear. Germline CDR1 and CDR2: SGHNT and YYREEE (reference sequence). V gave up 0 bases and J gave up 0 bases, with 18 bases separating them. The CDR3 runs to 18 residues. This CDR3 is CASSLGEFEGVVNTEAFF. CDR3 in DNA: TGTGCCAGCAGCTTGGGCGAGTTTGAGGGAGTCGTGAACACTGAAGCTTTCTTT.

V and J are TRBV27 and TRBJ2-1, with 9 bases identical to TRBD2. Trimming took 1 base from V and 6 from J; bases not matched to a gene: 7. The CDR3 runs 16 residues. Germline V gives CDR1 MNHEY, CDR2 SMNVEV (reference sequence). The CDR3, as DNA: TGTGCCAGCAGTTTATGGGCGGGGGGGCGTTTCAATGAGCAGTTCTTC. Translated, it gives CASSLWAGGRFNEQFF.

The J gene is TRBJ1-2, the V gene TRBV19; 7 bases are shared with TRBD1. CDR1 and CDR2 (germline): LNHDA, SQIVND (reference sequence). This CDR3 spans 15 amino acids. Germline trimming cut 7 bases from V and 2 bases from J; bases unmatched to any gene: 10. The DNA for the CDR3 is TGTGCCAGTAAGGGCGGCAGGGGGAACAACTATGGCTACACCTTC. Residues: CASKGGRGNNYGYTF.

This clone has just one count. This chain connects TRBV25-1 to TRBJ2-3; TRBD2 matches at 11 bases. This CDR3 region has 13 residues. Germline V gives CDR1 MGHDK, CDR2 SYGVNS. The trim removed 4 bases at V and 14 bases at J, leaving 8 bases unmatched. CDR3 coding DNA: TGTGCCAGCAGTGTAACGACTAGCGGGGACACGTATTTT. It yields the protein CASSVTTSGDTYF.

The rearrangement uses TRBV24-1 and TRBJ2-1, with a possible D match to TRBD2 (7 bases). Germline V lookup: CDR1 KGHDR, CDR2 SFDVKD. The CDR3 totals 13 residues. V was shortened by 6 bases and J by 10 bases, with 15 bases between the two germline ends. The CDR3 coding sequence is TGTGCCACCAGTAACCCCGGGGGGCGAGAGCAGTTCTTC. Its protein product is CATSNPGGREQFF.